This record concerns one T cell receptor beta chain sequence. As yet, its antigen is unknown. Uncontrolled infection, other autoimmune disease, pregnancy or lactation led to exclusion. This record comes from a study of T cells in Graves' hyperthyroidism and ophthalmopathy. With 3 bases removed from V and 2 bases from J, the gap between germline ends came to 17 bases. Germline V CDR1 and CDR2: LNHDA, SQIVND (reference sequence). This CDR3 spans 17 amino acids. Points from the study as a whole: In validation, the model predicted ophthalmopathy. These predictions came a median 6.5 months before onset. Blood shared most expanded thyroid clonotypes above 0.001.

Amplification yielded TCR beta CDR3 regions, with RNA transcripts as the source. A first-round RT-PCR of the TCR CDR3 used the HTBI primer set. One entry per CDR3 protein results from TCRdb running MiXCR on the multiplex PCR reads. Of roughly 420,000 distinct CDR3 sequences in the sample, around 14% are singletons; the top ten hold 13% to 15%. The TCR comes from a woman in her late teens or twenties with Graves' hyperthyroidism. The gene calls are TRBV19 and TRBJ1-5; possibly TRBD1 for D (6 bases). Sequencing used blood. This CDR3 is CASSMIGGGVGNQPQHF. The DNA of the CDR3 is TGTGCCAGTAGTATGATCGGAGGGGGAGTGGGCAATCAGCCCCAGCATTTT.